This entry is about one T cell receptor beta chain. Its specificity is not known. The data derive from a study of T cell responses to AZD1222 COVID-19 vaccine. The CDR3 covers 11 residues. Trimming pared 5 bases from V and 4 bases from J, leaving 5 bases between. CDR1 is MNHEY, CDR2 SMNVEV, per germline (reference sequence). Libraries were prepared by immunoSEQ multiplex PCR; TCRdb keeps only in-frame clonotypes and omits some of them. The sample lists over 100,000 clones; approximately 86% were seen once. Points from the study as a whole: The study found Spike-specific TCR breadth and depth rose after two AZD1222 doses. Targeting of unmutated variant regions was reportedly seen in nearly half of spike-specific TCRs. Donors in the cohort were predominantly white British and more often female, and clonal diversity was possibly underestimated.

The source of this sequence is an adult in good health. The sample consisted of peripheral blood, taken on day 0 of MenACWY control vaccination. The chain combines TRBV27 with TRBJ2-5; no firm D call. CDR3 amino acids: CASSMVETQYF. In DNA form, the CDR3 reads TGTGCCAGCAGTATGGTAGAGACCCAGTACTTC.